Included here is one TCR beta chain sequence, with context. What it binds is not known. This record belongs to a study of cytomegalovirus exposure and HLA in healthy donors. Study-level background: It was reported in a later analysis that the same platform had been used for the 120 validation repertoires as for the approximately 700 first-cohort repertoires. Study-wide results and limits: Most TCR sequences showed up rarely, but some public TCRs showed up in many donors. Reports credit the classifier with highly specific, highly sensitive diagnosis of cytomegalovirus status. Overall, 164 TCR beta chains were annotated as cytomegalovirus-associated.

Clones were sequenced by immunoSEQ multiplex PCR, and TCRdb holds only the in-frame ones, with some missing. Of roughly 50,000 clones detected, roughly 93% appear once; the ten largest clones hold approximately 1.7%. V lost 1 base, J lost 4 bases, and 1 base stayed unmatched. Looked up from germline, CDR1 is KGHSH and CDR2 is LQKENI. The CDR3 is made up of 14 amino acids. The sample comprised PBMCs. This TCR came from a woman younger than 35 in good health and CMV-seropositive. The V gene is TRBV18, the J gene TRBJ1-5; the match to TRBD1 covers 7 bases. CDR3 sequence: CASSPQGANQPQHF. The DNA of the CDR3 is TGTGCCAGCTCACCACAGGGGGCAAATCAGCCCCAGCATTTT.